This record looks at one T cell receptor (beta chain) sequence and its context. TCRdb reanalysed the reads using MiXCR and keeps one entry per CDR3 protein. The table lists about 320,000 distinct CDR3 sequences, roughly 9.5% of them singletons. The data derive from a study of T cell repertoires in cytomegalovirus infection. The CDR3 runs 14 residues. The germline CDR1 and CDR2 sequences are SEHNR and FQNEAQ (reference sequence). Between the trimmed V and J ends, which lost 10 bases and 1 base, there was a span of 13 bases. The sample comprised PBMCs. V is TRBV7-9 and J is TRBJ2-2; no reliable D call. The receptor comes from a human donor in good health (CMV status not recorded). Some clones in this sample may be carry-over from other donors' samples. CDR3 residues: CATSRVGNTGELFF. CDR3 sequence (DNA): TGTGCCACCAGTAGGGTGGGGAACACCGGGGAGCTGTTTTTT.